This T cell receptor beta chain is from a study of regulatory T cells in long-lasting Graves disease (TCRdb year 2021). Turning to the overall study: Persistent Graves' disease meant more than 5 years of antithyroid drug treatment with TSH receptor autoantibodies that stayed positive. Patients with persistent Graves' disease were compared with patients with newly diagnosed Graves' disease using TCR sequencing and RNA sequencing of peripheral blood. The study was registered as a clinical trial and conducted in China. A total of 33 samples underwent TCR sequencing, from around 13 patients with persistent Graves' disease and some 20 patients with newly diagnosed Graves' disease. In the clinical cohort, patients with persistent Graves' disease had used antithyroid drugs for an average of around 10 years. The full study reports these points: Persistent disease showed preferential use of TRBV28, TRBJ1-2 and TRBJ2-5, whereas newly diagnosed disease favored TRBV20-1 and TRBJ2-1. Sequencing and analysis were limited to the TCR beta chain. Because the primary lesion, thyroid tissue, could not be accessed, the study looked at peripheral blood alone. Persistent patients shared more public clonotypes among themselves (around 2,700) than newly diagnosed patients did (approximately 900). Compared with newly diagnosed patients, patients with persistent Graves' disease had lower TCR Shannon entropy and fewer highly expanded clones, which suggests clonal expansion. The authors noted that the small sample size was a limitation that may lower accuracy.

This specimen's time point label, per the study, means: persistent/refractory GD, antithyroid drugs over 5 years with positive TRAb. For both TCR sequencing and RNA sequencing, RNA was extracted from PBMCs in TRIzol. The diagnosis of Graves' disease followed American Thyroid Association guidelines. Recruitment of patients was carried out at an endocrinology department in Xi'an, China. From each patient, around 9.3 milliliters of peripheral blood was collected into an EDTA anticoagulant tube. Ficoll Paque Plus density gradient separation was used to isolate PBMCs, and no further T cell sorting was done. An Agilent 2100 Bioanalyzer and agarose gel were used to assess RNA quality, and a NanoDrop 2000 was used to measure RNA concentration. This clonotype was observed at least ten times. Its recognized antigen is unknown. No qualities accompany the bases; no much larger clone lies one base away. Libraries were made using multiplex PCR. Sequencing was carried out with an Illumina HiSeq 4000. To build TCR beta libraries, CDR3 regions were amplified by Arm-PCR using iRepertoire HTBI primers. Before sequencing, the PCR products underwent gel purification. Concerning the study's data processing: Gene usage analysis of CDR3 amino acid clonotypes relied on the roughly 67 TRBV and around 13 TRBJ segments identified across samples. COPE and FqMerger were used to merge filtered high-quality paired reads into contigs. Contigs were aligned with BLAST to IMGT TRBV, TRBD and TRBJ reference genes, and CDR3 was defined per IMGT. Highly expanded clones were defined as clonotypes with a frequency above 0.1%. Shannon entropy was used to measure repertoire diversity, and the Gini coefficient was used to measure V-J evenness. Public clonotypes were defined as clonotypes shared by more than one individual. TCRdb itself trimmed the public reads at Q25 with fastp, ran MiXCR and retained productive beta chains. Every entry covers one CDR3 protein and lists the most common genes and DNA from its rows. Clone size and V and J calls follow TCRdb, not the original study. Here the sample has hundreds of thousands of distinct CDR3 sequences; roughly 21% occur a single time. The ten largest clones take up 7% to 9% of the sample.

From a lookup of the germline V gene, CDR1 and CDR2 are MDHEN and SYDVKM. The V and J ends are trimmed by 5 bases and 0 bases, leaving 22 bases between them. The CDR3 starts with the cysteine, ends with the phenylalanine, and has 18 residues. Left in the record is the CDR3 DNA by itself, 54 bases read in frame from the first base. The receptor was isolated from a female donor with Graves disease. The sequencing here drew on peripheral blood mononuclear cells (PBMCs), taken when the disease was refractory, from a patient treated with antithyroid drugs. The V and J segments used are TRBV28 and TRBJ1-1; the D segment could be TRBD1, given 6 matching bases. The CDR3 is CASSPPRRQANMNTEAFF. Here is the DNA: TGTGCCAGCAGTCCCCCCCGACGACAGGCCAACATGAACACTGAAGCTTTCTTT. Extended through the reference TRBV28 and TRBJ1-1 proteins, this CDR3 yields the full variable domain: DVKVTQSSRYLVKRTGEKVFLECVQDMDHENMFWYRQDPGLGLRLIYFSYDVKMKEKGDIPEGYSVSREKKERFSLILESASTNQTSMYLCASSPPRRQANMNTEAFFGQGTRLTVV.